Presented here are 14 T cell receptor beta chains from one specimen sequenced in a study of shared clonotypes between healthy human individuals. Produced via immunoSEQ multiplex PCR; TCRdb's table is partial and in-frame only. The sample lists over 850,000 clones, 75% to 80% occurring once. Sequencing used memory CD4+ T cells from PBMCs. Subset described: CD45RA-negative fraction. These receptors were obtained from a man in his late teens or twenties in good health. Some clones in this sample may be carry-over from other donors' samples.

The V gene is TRBV14, the J gene TRBJ2-1, with D possibly TRBD1 on 6 matching bases. The germline V gene encodes CDR1 SGHDN and CDR2 FVKESK. The CDR3 covers 15 residues. With 3 bases removed from V and 5 bases from J, the gap between germline ends came to 14 bases. The CDR3 coding sequence is TGTGCCAGCAGCCAGAGGGGGTCTCTAAACAATGAGCAGTTCTTC. Translation: CASSQRGSLNNEQFF.

The CDR3 is CASSLAGEGTQYF. CDR3 coding DNA: TGTGCCAGCAGCTTAGCAGGGGAAGGGACCCAGTACTTC. The V and J genes are TRBV7-3 and TRBJ2-5; the D gene is possibly TRBD1 (6 bases). This CDR3 contains 13 residues. V lost 2 bases and J lost 7, with 11 bases in between. Germline V gene lookup returns CDR1 SGHTA and CDR2 FQGTGA.

The chain has TRBV4-3 and TRBJ2-7; tentative D call: TRBD1 (5 bases). The V gene lost 0 bases and the J gene lost 2 bases, with 11 bases spanning the gap. There are 15 residues in the CDR3. Per germline, CDR1 LGHNA and CDR2 YSLEER. This chain's CDR3 is CASSQDLAGTYEQYF. The CDR3 DNA is TGCGCCAGCAGCCAAGATTTGGCAGGGACCTACGAGCAGTACTTC.

The chain couples TRBV21-1 to TRBJ1-5; whether TRBD1, the table's D call, matches the DNA was not checked. TRBV21-1 is reported as a pseudogene. This CDR3 spans 16 amino acids. This chain's CDR3 is CASTKWGQGFGQPQHF. For the CDR3, the DNA is TGTGCCAGCACCAAGTGGGGACAGGGATTCGGACAGCCCCAGCATTTT.

The gene calls are TRBV5-1 and TRBJ2-5; 10 positions agree with TRBD2. With 4 bases clipped from V and 5 bases from J, the junction kept 8 bases outside the gene matches. The germline V gene encodes CDR1 SGHRS and CDR2 YFSETQ. The CDR3 loop spans 15 amino acids. CDR3 amino acids: CASSPNLAGVETQYF. CDR3 DNA sequence: TGCGCCAGCAGCCCGAACCTAGCGGGAGTGGAGACCCAGTACTTC.

This sequence joins TRBV7-9 and TRBJ1-3; 8 nucleotides line up with TRBD1. The V and J ends lost 5 bases and 4 bases, in that order; junction bases with no gene match: 7. This CDR3 has 15 amino acids. The germline gives CDR1 SEHNR, CDR2 FQNEAQ (reference sequence). The CDR3 DNA reads TGTGCCAGCAGCGCCTGGACAGGGACCGGAAACACCATATATTTT. Residues: CASSAWTGTGNTIYF.

CDR3 DNA sequence: TGTGCCAGCAGTCCCGGCGGGGGAGGCGGTGAAAAACTGTTTTTT. It yields the protein CASSPGGGGGEKLFF. J is TRBJ1-4 and V is TRBV6-5; the D gene is possibly TRBD1 (5 bases). This CDR3 is built from 15 residues. Per germline, CDR1 MNHEY and CDR2 SVGAGI. V shed 5 bases and J shed 7 bases, with 17 bases lying between them.

The chain employs TRBV19 and TRBJ1-1; 7 bases agree with TRBD1. CDR1 is LNHDA, CDR2 SQIVND, per germline (reference sequence). The CDR3 length is 14 residues. V dropped 5 bases and J dropped 2; count of bases not matched to a gene: 5. As DNA, the CDR3 is TGTGCCAGTAGTCCCCAGGGGGTTAACACTGAAGCTTTCTTT. Translated: CASSPQGVNTEAFF.

The chain links TRBV4-2 to TRBJ1-2; D is undetermined. The V gene's germline CDR1 is LGHNA and CDR2 YNFKEQ. V lost 1 base, J lost 8 bases, and 14 bases lay in between. This CDR3 is built from 14 residues. For the CDR3, the DNA is TGTGCCAGCAGCCAAGGCCCAGGTTCAGTCGGCTACACCTTC. This codes for CASSQGPGSVGYTF.

The gene calls are TRBV28 and TRBJ2-5, with D possibly matching TRBD2 (6 bases). The CDR3 contains 14 residues. V dropped 6 bases and J dropped 2 bases, with 13 bases sitting between them. The germline V gene encodes CDR1 MDHEN and CDR2 SYDVKM. CDR3 amino acids: CASRAGGDQETQYF. The CDR3 DNA reads as TGTGCCAGCAGGGCCGGAGGGGATCAAGAGACCCAGTACTTC.

The rearrangement joins TRBV28 to TRBJ2-7, with D possibly matching TRBD1 (7 bases). Trimming shortened V by 10 bases and J by 2 bases, and 18 bases separated the two germline ends. CDR1 and CDR2 from the germline V gene are MDHEN and SYDVKM. This CDR3 comprises 14 residues. In DNA form, the CDR3 reads TGTGCCACCCAGGGGGGCAGTACCCCCTACGAGCAGTACTTC. This codes for CATQGGSTPYEQYF.

Points on this clone: Just one base apart from a much larger clone, this may be a read error. This specimen includes other DNA sequences encoding the same CDR3. V is TRBV4-2 and J is TRBJ1-3; D gene unclear. The CDR3 covers 13 residues. The germline V gene encodes CDR1 LGHNA and CDR2 YNFKEQ. The CDR3 bases are TGTGCCAGCAGCCAAGCCCACGGAAACACCATATACTTT. Protein sequence: CASSQAHGNTIYF.

The chain couples TRBV11-2 to TRBJ2-7, with 9 nucleotides matching TRBD2. J gave up 3 bases and V 5 bases, and 17 bases lay outside the gene matches. The CDR3 contains 18 residues. Germline lookup yields CDR1 SGHAT and CDR2 FQNNGV. The CDR3 loop is CASSPSWEEREAYYEQYF. The CDR3 DNA reads as TGTGCCAGCAGCCCTAGTTGGGAGGAGCGGGAGGCCTACTACGAGCAGTACTTC.

The CDR3 DNA reads TGTGCCAGCTCACCACCGGGGGGGAGTCCACAGCCCCAGCATTTT. Translated: CASSPPGGSPQPQHF. This chain links TRBV18 with TRBJ1-5; tentatively, D is TRBD1 (5 bases). Germline V gene sequence: CDR1 KGHSH, CDR2 LQKENI. V lost 0 bases and J lost 7, with 13 bases in between. The CDR3 covers 15 residues.